A selection of T cell receptor beta chains follows, all from one sample in a study of cytomegalovirus exposure and HLA in healthy donors. Libraries were prepared by immunoSEQ multiplex PCR; TCRdb keeps only in-frame clonotypes and omits some of them. The data contain approximately 110,000 clones, over 15% of them singletons. Specimen: PBMCs. The receptors were sampled from a woman aged 18-29 years in good health and CMV-seronegative. CDR3s include the opening cysteine and the closing phenylalanine or tryptophan. Fields, in order: J gene, clone size, V gene, D gene, CDR3 DNA, CDR3 protein. The D gene is left open where the match is weak. Size is omitted from some rows. Given values are once, few, many or a class for expanded clones.

TRBJ1-3,NA,TRBV9,NA,TGTGCCAGCAGCGTAGAGGGGAGGCATGGAAACACCATATATTTT,CASSVEGRHGNTIYF
TRBJ2-1,NA,TRBV6-5,NA,TGTGCCAGCAGTACTACGTCCGAGGGTGCTGAGCAGTTCTTC,CASSTTSEGAEQFF
TRBJ2-2,NA,TRBV5-1,TRBD1,TGCGCCAGCAGCTTGATCGGGACAGGGGGAGTCGGGGAGCTGTTTTTT,CASSLIGTGGVGELFF
TRBJ2-2,few,TRBV6-6,NA,TGTGCCAGCAGCCCCATCAGGGGTGCCGGGGAGCTGTTTTTT,CASSPIRGAGELFF
TRBJ2-3,once,TRBV27,NA,TGTGCCAGCACCCCGCGGCGGGATACTAGCACAGATACGCAGTATTTT,CASTPRRDTSTDTQYF
TRBJ2-7,NA,TRBV10-1,NA,TGCGCCAGCAGTGAGTCAACAAGGGGCGAGCAGTACTTC,CASSESTRGEQYF
TRBJ2-3,few,TRBV19,NA,TGTGCCAGTAGTGACTTGGGCGGGACTTCGCGAGGGACAGATACGCAGTATTTT,CASSDLGGTSRGTDTQYF
TRBJ1-5,once,TRBV28,NA,TGTGCCAGCGCTTTGGGGCGTAGCAATCAGCCCCAGCATTTT,CASALGRSNQPQHF
TRBJ2-6,few,TRBV30,TRBD2,TGTGCCTGGAGCGCGGGACTGGCTAGCGGGAGGACTGGGGCCAACGTCCTGACTTTC,CAWSAGLASGRTGANVLTF
TRBJ1-6,NA,TRBV6-1,NA,TGTGCCAGCAGTGAGGCGGCAGGGTGGAATTCACCCCTCCACTTT,CASSEAAGWNSPLHF
TRBJ2-2,NA,TRBV30,NA,TGTGCCTGGAGTGTACTAGGACAGACGACCGGGGAGCTGTTTTTT,CAWSVLGQTTGELFF
TRBJ2-1,NA,TRBV27,NA,TGTGCCAGCAGTTTAAAGGGCAAGGAGCGGTGGATTGAGCAGTTCTTC,CASSLKGKERWIEQFF
TRBJ2-2,NA,TRBV6-5,TRBD1,TGTGCCAGCAGTAGGGGACAGTTGGCCGGGGAGCTGTTTTTT,CASSRGQLAGELFF
TRBJ2-7,NA,TRBV29-1,TRBD2,TGCAGCGTTGAACGGGGGACTAGCGGGAGTACCCACGAGCAGTACTTC,CSVERGTSGSTHEQYF
TRBJ1-2,few,TRBV5-1,TRBD1,TGCGCCAGCAGCGCCGGACAGGGGGAGGTTGGCTACACCTTC,CASSAGQGEVGYTF